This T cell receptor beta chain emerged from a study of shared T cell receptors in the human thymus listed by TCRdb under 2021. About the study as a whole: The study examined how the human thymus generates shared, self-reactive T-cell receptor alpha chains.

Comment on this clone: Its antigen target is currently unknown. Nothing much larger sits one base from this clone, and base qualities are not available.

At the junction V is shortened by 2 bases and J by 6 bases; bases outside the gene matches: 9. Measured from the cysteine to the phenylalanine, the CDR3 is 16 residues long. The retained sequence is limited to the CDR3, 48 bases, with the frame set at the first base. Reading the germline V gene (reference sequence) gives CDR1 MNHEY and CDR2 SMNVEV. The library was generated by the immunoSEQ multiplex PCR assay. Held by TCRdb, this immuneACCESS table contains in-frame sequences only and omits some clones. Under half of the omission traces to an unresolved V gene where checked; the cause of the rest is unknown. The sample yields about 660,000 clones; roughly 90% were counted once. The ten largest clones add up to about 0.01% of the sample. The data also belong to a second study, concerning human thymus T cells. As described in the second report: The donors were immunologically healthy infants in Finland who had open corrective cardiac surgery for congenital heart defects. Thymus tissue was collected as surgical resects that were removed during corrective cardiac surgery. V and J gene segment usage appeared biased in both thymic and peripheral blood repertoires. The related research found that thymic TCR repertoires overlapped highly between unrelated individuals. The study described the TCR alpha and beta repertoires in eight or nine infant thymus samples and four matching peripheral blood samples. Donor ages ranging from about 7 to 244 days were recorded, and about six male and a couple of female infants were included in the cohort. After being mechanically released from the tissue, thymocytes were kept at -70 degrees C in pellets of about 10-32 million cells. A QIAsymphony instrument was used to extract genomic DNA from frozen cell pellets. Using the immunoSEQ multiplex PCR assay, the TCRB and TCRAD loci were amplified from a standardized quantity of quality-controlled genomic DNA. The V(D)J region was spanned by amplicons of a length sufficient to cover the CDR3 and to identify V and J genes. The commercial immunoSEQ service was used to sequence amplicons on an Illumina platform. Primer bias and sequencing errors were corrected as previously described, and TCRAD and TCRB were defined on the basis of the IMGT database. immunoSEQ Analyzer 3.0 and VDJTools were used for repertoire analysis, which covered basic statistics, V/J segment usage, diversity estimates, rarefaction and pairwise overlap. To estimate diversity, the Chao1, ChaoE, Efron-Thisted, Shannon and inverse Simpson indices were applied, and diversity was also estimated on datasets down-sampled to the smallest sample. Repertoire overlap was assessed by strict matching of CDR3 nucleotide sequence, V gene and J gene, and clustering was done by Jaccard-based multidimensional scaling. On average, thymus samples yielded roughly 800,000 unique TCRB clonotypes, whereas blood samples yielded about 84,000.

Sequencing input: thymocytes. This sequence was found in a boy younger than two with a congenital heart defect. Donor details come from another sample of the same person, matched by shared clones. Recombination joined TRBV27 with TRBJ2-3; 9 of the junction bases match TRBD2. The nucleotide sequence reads TGTGCCAGCAGTTTAACGGGACTAGCAAGGTCGGATACGCAGTATTTT. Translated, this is CASSLTGLARSDTQYF.